What follows are 18 T cell receptor beta chains derived from one specimen sequenced in a study of blood T cells in healthy people across ages. The use of a sample-barcoded 5' primer and a J-beta primer mix characterized a second PCR of roughly 6 to 11 cycles. In TCRdb, the 5' RACE reads were re-called with MiXCR into one record per CDR3 protein. Of over 1,500,000 distinct CDR3 sequences listed, around 48% are singletons. Sequenced sample: blood. All receptors come from a woman in her thirties or forties in good health.

This clonotype was counted a few times. This rearrangement joins TRBV7-9 to TRBJ2-7; D uncertain. V was cut by 1 base and J by 7 bases, with 5 bases left in between. The CDR3 sequence is 11 residues long. Per the germline V gene, CDR1 is SEHNR and CDR2 is FQNEAQ (reference sequence). The CDR3 here is CASSLEEEQYF. The CDR3 region has the DNA TGTGCCAGCAGCTTAGAGGAAGAGCAGTACTTC.

DNA of the CDR3: TGCAGTGCTAGAGATGGAGGAAGCGTTAGGGAGACCCAGTACTTC. This codes for CSARDGGSVRETQYF. The chain recombines TRBV20-1 with TRBJ2-5, with a weak D call TRBD2 (5 bases). CDR3 length: 15 amino acids. CDR1 DFQATT and CDR2 SNEGSKA come from the germline V gene (reference sequence). V lost 0 bases to trimming and J lost 5 bases, with 16 bases between them.

The V and J genes are TRBV20-1 and TRBJ1-1; D not resolved. This CDR3 has 12 residues. V gave up 6 bases and J gave up 8 bases, with 16 bases separating them. Per germline, CDR1 DFQATT and CDR2 SNEGSKA (reference sequence). CDR3 sequence (DNA): TGCAGTGCCCCCCTGGGTCTGTGGGAAGCTTTCTTT. This codes for CSAPLGLWEAFF.

Only a few counts were recorded for this clonotype. The CDR3 DNA reads TGTGCCACCAGCAGAGCTAGCGGGGGGTTGGAAGAGACCCAGTACTTC. As protein: CATSRASGGLEETQYF. This sequence joins TRBV15 and TRBJ2-5, with 11 bases that match TRBD2. CDR3 length: 16 residues. Unmatched junction bases numbered 4, after V lost 1 base and J lost 3 bases. The germline V gene encodes CDR1 LNHNV and CDR2 YYDKDF (reference sequence).

V is TRBV20-1 and J is TRBJ2-1; 7 nucleotides align to TRBD1. Germline lookup yields CDR1 DFQATT and CDR2 SNEGSKA (reference sequence). This CDR3 contains 16 residues. Trimming at V came to 0 bases and at J to 3 bases, leaving 8 bases not matched to a gene. DNA for the CDR3: TGCAGTGCTAGAGAGGGGGTGACAGGGAACTACAATGAGCAGTTCTTC. Residues: CSAREGVTGNYNEQFF.

This clonotype was recorded a few times. The V call is TRBV21-1, the J call TRBJ2-7. TRBV21-1 is labeled a pseudogene. This CDR3 comprises 10 residues. The CDR3 DNA is TGTGCCAGCATGCAGTACGAGCAGTACTTC. Residues: CASMQYEQYF.

The chain couples TRBV11-2 to TRBJ2-3; the D is unclear. CDR1 is SGHAT, CDR2 FQNNGV, per germline. This CDR3 spans 14 amino acids. Trimming left V 0 bases short and J 2 bases short, with 6 bases between. The CDR3 sequence is CASSLDLLTDTQYF. The CDR3 region has the DNA TGTGCCAGCAGCTTAGATCTCCTCACAGATACGCAGTATTTT. The entire variable domain, with the rest obtained from reference TRBV11-2 and TRBJ2-3, is as follows: EAGVAQSPRYKIIEKRQSVAFWCNPISGHATLYWYQQILGQGPKLLIQFQNNGVVDDSQLPKDRFSAERLKGVDSTLKIQPAKLEDSAVYLCASSLDLLTDTQYFGPGTRLTVL.

This sequence joins TRBV5-1 and TRBJ1-2, with D hard to call. Germline V CDR1 and CDR2: SGHRS, YFSETQ. V gave up 3 bases and J gave up 3 bases, with 12 bases separating them. CDR3 length equals 14 residues. The CDR3 region is CASSSMLRDYGYTF. In DNA form, the CDR3 reads TGCGCCAGCAGCTCCATGCTCCGGGACTATGGCTACACCTTC.

This clonotype showed up just a few times. The gene calls are TRBV5-1 and TRBJ2-7, with 9 bases fitting TRBD1. The germline CDR1 and CDR2 sequences are SGHRS and YFSETQ. CDR3 length equals 14 residues. V was pared by 4 bases and J by 3 bases, with 5 bases of the junction left unmatched. CDR3 sequence (DNA): TGCGCCAGCAGCCCGGGACAGGGCCACTACGAGCAGTACTTC. Its translation is CASSPGQGHYEQYF.

This clonotype appeared a few times. V gene TRBV2 combines with J gene TRBJ1-2; D is perhaps TRBD1 (5 bases). This CDR3 has 13 amino acids. CDR1 and CDR2 from the germline V gene are SNHLY and FYNNEI. The germline V and J ends were trimmed by 3 bases and 6 bases, with 11 bases remaining between them. CDR3 protein: CASSEAGRNGYTF. For the CDR3, the DNA is TGTGCCAGCAGTGAGGCAGGGAGGAATGGCTACACCTTC.

The rearrangement uses TRBV5-5 and TRBJ2-1, with 7 bases lining up with TRBD2. The germline V gene encodes CDR1 SGHKS and CDR2 YYEKEE (reference sequence). After removal of 4 bases from V and 6 bases from J, the junction contained 7 bases not matched to a gene. The CDR3 spans 14 residues. In nucleotides, the CDR3 is TGTGCCAGCAGCGCGACCGGGACTACCAATGAGCAGTTCTTC. Residues: CASSATGTTNEQFF. Looking up the rest from reference TRBV5-5 and TRBJ2-1 gives the full variable domain: DAGVTQSPTHLIKTRGQQVTLRCSPISGHKSVSWYQQVLGQGPQFIFQYYEKEERGRGNFPDRFSARQFPNYSSELNVNALLLGDSALYLCASSATGTTNEQFFGPGTRLTVL.

V gene TRBV10-3 combines with J gene TRBJ1-1, with D perhaps TRBD1 (5 bases). Trimming pared 6 bases from V and 3 bases from J, leaving 11 bases between. CDR1 is ENHRY and CDR2 is SYGVKD in the germline V gene. The CDR3 has 13 amino acids. CDR3 nucleotides: TGTGCCATCAGGGGGGGGGACCACACTGAAGCTTTCTTT. Residues: CAIRGGDHTEAFF.

This clonotype has only a few counts. The chain joins TRBV9 to TRBJ2-3, with D possibly TRBD2 on 5 matching bases. This CDR3 spans 16 amino acids. Germline lookup yields CDR1 SGDLS and CDR2 YYNGEE. V was pared by 0 bases and J by 3 bases, with 14 bases between. The CDR3 region is CASSVGSALVTDTQYF. In nucleotides, the CDR3 is TGTGCCAGCAGCGTAGGGTCCGCACTAGTGACAGATACGCAGTATTTT.

The rearrangement joins TRBV6-5 to TRBJ1-2, with no clear D. Germline values: CDR1 MNHEY, CDR2 SVGAGI. V lost 2 bases to trimming and J lost 0 bases, with 10 bases between them. CDR3 length equals 15 residues. For the CDR3, the DNA is TGTGCCAGCAGTTACCGGGCGACTACTAACTATGGCTACACCTTC. Protein sequence: CASSYRATTNYGYTF.

The genes are TRBV29-1 and TRBJ2-1; 10 positions agree with TRBD2. V dropped 6 bases and J dropped 4; count of bases not matched to a gene: 6. This CDR3 is built from 14 residues. Germline V gene data show CDR1 as SQVTM and CDR2 as ANQGSEA. CDR3 sequence (DNA): TGCAGCGTCCAGGAGCGGGGGGGTTACAATGAGCAGTTCTTC. Its translation: CSVQERGGYNEQFF.

This clonotype was seen at least ten times. The CDR3 spells CASSLRRTDEQFF. CDR3 sequence (DNA): TGTGCCAGCAGCTTAAGACGCACCGATGAGCAGTTCTTC. V is TRBV7-2 and J is TRBJ2-1; D gene ambiguous. Trimming pared 2 bases from V and 8 bases from J, leaving 10 bases between. The CDR3 totals 13 residues. The germline gives CDR1 SGHTA, CDR2 FQGNSA.

The V gene is TRBV15, the J gene TRBJ2-5, with 11 bases that match TRBD2. There are 16 residues in the CDR3. Germline V gene lookup returns CDR1 LNHNV and CDR2 YYDKDF (reference sequence). V lost 1 base to trimming and J lost 7 bases; unmatched junction nucleotides: 8. DNA for the CDR3: TGTGCCACCAGCAGAGCCGTTGGGACTAGCGGTGGGACCCAGTACTTC. Its translation: CATSRAVGTSGGTQYF.

V usage is TRBV5-1 and J usage is TRBJ2-4; D possibly corresponds to TRBD1 (6 bases). Germline lookup yields CDR1 SGHRS and CDR2 YFSETQ. V shed 1 base and J shed 0 bases, with 11 bases lying between them. This CDR3 comprises 16 residues. Written as DNA, the CDR3 is TGCGCCAGCAGCTTGCTTCCAGGGGTAGCCAAAAACATTCAGTACTTC. This translates into CASSLLPGVAKNIQYF.